These 6 T cell receptor beta chains were sequenced from one sample in a study of T cell repertoires in cytomegalovirus infection. Each CDR3 protein is one row after TCRdb ran MiXCR on the reads. The sample carries about 190,000 distinct CDR3 sequences, under 30% recorded once. The sample taken for sequencing was PBMCs. These TCRs come from a human donor in good health (CMV status not recorded). Some clones in this sample may be carry-over from other donors' samples.

The chain uses TRBV7-2 and TRBJ2-3, with D perhaps given as TRBD1 or TRBD2 (6 bases each). Trimming pared 1 base from V and 1 base from J, leaving 9 bases between. Germline V gene lookup returns CDR1 SGHTA and CDR2 FQGNSA. This CDR3 has 15 amino acids. The CDR3 protein is CASSLEGGRTDTQYF. CDR3 nucleotides: TGTGCCAGCAGCTTAGAGGGGGGACGCACAGATACGCAGTATTTT.

This clonotype was picked up many times. The rearrangement uses TRBV7-2 and TRBJ2-5, with 9 nucleotides matching TRBD2. This CDR3 region has 17 residues. Losses at the gene ends were 5 bases for V and 2 bases for J; bases not matched to a gene: 12. From germline, CDR1 is SGHTA and CDR2 FQGNSA. The CDR3 sequence: CASSEWSAGGRQETQYF. CDR3 in DNA: TGTGCCAGCAGCGAATGGTCTGCGGGGGGGCGACAAGAGACCCAGTACTTC. The variable domain in full, completed from reference TRBV7-2 and TRBJ2-5, reads GAGVSQSPSNKVTEKGKDVELRCDPISGHTALYWYRQSLGQGLEFLIYFQGNSAPDKSGLPSDRFSAERTGGSVSTLTIQRTQQEDSAVYLCASSEWSAGGRQETQYFGPGTRLLVL.

This clonotype was counted only a few times. The chain uses TRBV6-2 or TRBV6-3 and TRBJ2-1; no clear D. Germline loops: CDR1 MNHEY, CDR2 SVGEGT. V lost 6 bases to trimming and J lost 10 bases, with 16 bases between them. The CDR3 covers 13 residues. CDR3 nucleotide sequence: TGTGCCAGCAGCCCCCTAGGGTCCGGGGAGCAGTTCTTC. This encodes CASSPLGSGEQFF.

This rearrangement joins TRBV20-1 to TRBJ2-1; possible D gene TRBD1, 6 bases. The length of the CDR3 is 15 residues. The germline gives CDR1 DFQATT, CDR2 SNEGSKA (reference sequence). The V gene lost 4 bases and the J gene lost 0 bases, with 13 bases spanning the gap. Here the CDR3 DNA reads TGCAGTGCTACTAGAGGGGGTAGCTCCTACAATGAGCAGTTCTTC. Translating it yields CSATRGGSSYNEQFF.

The chain joins TRBV19 to TRBJ1-4; 9 bases match TRBD1. The junction had 9 bases not matched to a gene; V was cut back by 8 bases and J by 8 bases. CDR3 length equals 14 residues. Germline CDR1 is LNHDA and CDR2 is SQIVND (reference sequence). This CDR3 is CASGRTGVREKLFF. Here the CDR3 DNA reads TGTGCCAGTGGGCGGACAGGGGTTCGGGAAAAACTGTTTTTT.

The V call is TRBV6-1, the J call TRBJ2-1; D might be TRBD2 (6 bases). This CDR3 is built from 13 residues. Germline loops: CDR1 MNHNS, CDR2 SASEGT. V was clipped by 2 bases and J by 9 bases, with 11 bases between them. CDR3 sequence (DNA): TGTGCCAGCAGTGAAAAGCGGGTGGGTGAGCAGTTCTTC. This gives the protein CASSEKRVGEQFF.